This TCR beta chain was profiled in a study of molecular identifiers for immune sequencing clone quantification. Overall study context: Four of five splits of RNA from 20,000 or 100,000 naive CD8 cells were sequenced in replicates.

Sequencing libraries of naive CD8 cells derived from about 20,000 to 1,000,000 sorted cells with 10%, 30% or 50% RNA. The authors sorted naive CD8 T cells as CD8+CD4-CCR7+CD45RA+. To note about this clonotype: The antigen is unknown. This may be a read error, as it is one base from a much larger clone.

The CDR3 is 17 amino acids. The germline V gene has CDR1 LGHNA and CDR2 YSLEER. TCRdb passed the PCR reads through MiXCR, listing each CDR3 protein once. The profile shows about 640,000 distinct CDR3 sequences, about 20% of them singletons. The study's findings and limits: Clones above 20 RNA copies held over 98% of effector molecules, under 1% in naive cells.

The V and J genes are TRBV4-3 and TRBJ2-1, with 8 bases matching TRBD2. The specimen sequenced was naive CD8+ T cells from blood, with Jurkat cell RNA spiked in. Subset here: FACS-sorted CD8+CD4-CCR7+CD45RA+ naive T cells. The source is a human donor in good health. Some libraries in this study had Jurkat cell RNA spiked in. CDR3 DNA: TGCGCCTGCAGCCAAGATCGGAATAGCGGGGCATACAATGAGCAGTTCTTC. Translation: CACSQDRNSGAYNEQFF.